The clone carrying this T cell receptor (beta chain) was detected only a few times. The data were obtained in a study of beta chain features in type 1 diabetes. Of the isolated RNA, all was reverse transcribed, and so the sequenced material was expressed TCRB transcripts. Some clones are missing from TCRdb's copy, which holds only in-frame ones; the method was immunoSEQ multiplex PCR. Of hundreds of thousands of clones listed, 30% are singletons. CDR3 length: 15 residues. Germline V gives CDR1 LGHNA, CDR2 YSLEER. The V gene end was trimmed by 3 bases and the J gene end by 4 bases; junction bases not matched to a gene: 3.

The sequence was collected from a man younger than 35 in good health. Sequenced sample: naive CD4+ T cells from blood. The chain has TRBV4-3 and TRBJ1-5, with 10 positions matching TRBD1. The CDR3 spells CASSHDRGLNQPQHF. The CDR3 DNA reads as TGCGCCAGCAGCCACGACAGGGGGCTAAATCAGCCCCAGCATTTT.